These T cell receptor beta chains were read from a single sample in a study of blood T cell repertoires in COVID-19. The assay was immunoSEQ multiplex PCR, and TCRdb's table has in-frame clones only and misses some. The sample records roughly 230,000 clones, 70% to 90% being singletons. The sample taken for sequencing was PBMCs or T cells enriched from blood (not recorded which). These receptors were obtained from a woman aged 45-59 years who had been exposed to COVID-19. Both conserved end residues are trimmed from each CDR3.

TRBV5-1	TRBJ1-2	ASRVGGQYGYT
TRBV27	TRBJ2-5	ASTTAGGTQY
TRBV5-4	TRBJ2-3	ASSSGLRGSTDTQY
TRBV7-2	TRBJ2-1	ASSPVPGQSNEQF
TRBV27	TRBJ2-7	ASSPRGLYEQY
TRBV2	TRBJ1-1	ASSEGGRSTEAF
TRBV27	TRBJ1-5	ASSLTGYPPNQPQH
TRBV5-1	TRBJ1-2	ASSLLYPNYGYT
TRBV19	TRBJ2-2	ASSVAKGTGELF
TRBV30	TRBJ1-1	AFLRGGVEAF
TRBV6-5	TRBJ1-6	ASSLTGTGVSSPLH
TRBV2	TRBJ1-1	ASSERAMNTEAF
TRBV2	TRBJ1-5	ASSAGFSNQPQH
TRBV6-4	TRBJ2-2	ASKGAGELF
TRBV5-1	TRBJ1-1	ASSRGQGGLYKVNYEAF
TRBV30	TRBJ1-2	AWIRTGRNYGYT
TRBV5-1	TRBJ2-2	ASSFEVGTGELF
TRBV7-2	TRBJ1-1	ASSLVGGDTEAF
TRBV7-3	TRBJ2-1	ASSSGTSGGSSEQF
TRBV23-1	TRBJ1-5	ASSPADRGPQPQH
TRBV14	TRBJ1-2	ASSQFAGTEDYGYT
TRBV3-1/TRBV3-2	TRBJ2-5	ASSPRQGRETQY
TRBV10-2	TRBJ2-1	ASRDTGGYEQF
TRBV5-4	TRBJ1-1	ASTSDGAEAF
TRBV5-1	TRBJ2-2	ASSLSGNTGELF
TRBV11-2	TRBJ2-7	ASSARVGRVGQY
TRBV7-8	TRBJ1-1	ASSGSWGRATEAF
TRBV2	TRBJ1-5	ASSDGGEGARQPQH
TRBV6-5	TRBJ2-7	ASSFTGGRGEQY
TRBV11-2	TRBJ1-1	ASHPGGRLNTEAF
TRBV5-6	TRBJ1-1	ASSRGALNTEAF
TRBV7-6	TRBJ1-1	ASSSRGDTEAF
TRBV19	TRBJ1-6	ASSYSRDRTPNSPLH